This TCR beta chain was identified in a study of shared clonotypes between healthy human individuals. Study information: Every donor yielded three CD4 naive, three CD4 memory, two CD8 naive and one CD8 memory plate.

It was CD45RO-negative cells, positively selected for CCR7, that made up naive CD8 cells, with terminally differentiated effector memory CD45RA+ cells excluded. Data came from immunoSEQ multiplex PCR; TCRdb stores just in-frame clones and leaves some out. The repertoire holds some 740,000 clones, with 80% to 95% as singletons. CDR3 size: 16 residues. V was pared by 1 base and J by 1 base, with 5 bases of the junction left unmatched. Germline CDR1 reads SGHVS; CDR2 reads FQNEAQ. The chain couples TRBV7-8 to TRBJ2-3; 7 bases map to TRBD2. This clonotype was obtained from a man aged 30-40 years in good health. The material sequenced was naive CD8+ T cells sorted from blood. CDR3 amino acids: CASSLVAGVGTDTQYF. The DNA for the CDR3 is TGTGCCAGCAGCTTAGTCGCGGGAGTGGGCACAGATACGCAGTATTTT.